Below are 22 T cell receptor beta chains sequenced from a single sample in a study of shared clonotypes between healthy human individuals. Produced via immunoSEQ multiplex PCR; TCRdb's table is partial and in-frame only. The sample records around 1.6 million clones, around 98% being singletons. Sequenced input: naive CD4+ T cells sorted from blood. Subset of the sample: CD45RA+ positively selected. The receptors derive from a man between 25 and 39 years old in good health.

The V gene is TRBV29-1, the J gene TRBJ1-1; D is unresolved. Trimming pared 7 bases from V and 4 bases from J, leaving 16 bases between. Germline V gene sequence: CDR1 SQVTM, CDR2 ANQGSEA. This CDR3 has 13 residues. The CDR3 DNA is TGCAGCGCCCTGTGGGTGGGAGGCACTGAAGCTTTCTTT. Its protein product is CSALWVGGTEAFF.

V and J are TRBV20-1 and TRBJ2-1; D is ambiguous. This CDR3 region has 11 residues. V lost 3 bases to trimming and J lost 4 bases, with 4 bases between them. From germline, CDR1 is DFQATT and CDR2 SNEGSKA (reference sequence). The CDR3 sequence is CSASPYNEQFF. In DNA form, the CDR3 reads TGCAGTGCTAGCCCTTACAATGAGCAGTTCTTC.

On this clone: Within the sample, other DNA sequences also encode this same CDR3. The V and J genes are TRBV18 and TRBJ1-4; no firm D call. The CDR3 spans 13 residues. Per germline, CDR1 KGHSH and CDR2 LQKENI. V dropped 6 bases and J dropped 4 bases, with 9 bases sitting between them. This CDR3 reads CASSPGVNEKLFF. The CDR3 DNA follows: TGTGCCAGCTCCCCCGGGGTTAATGAAAAACTGTTTTTT.

J is TRBJ1-1 and V is TRBV28, with no clear D. The V end was cut by 5 bases, the J end by 0 bases, with 13 bases between. This CDR3 region has 15 residues. Germline V gives CDR1 MDHEN, CDR2 SYDVKM. CDR3 DNA: TGTGCCAGCAGTCCTATAGGGCAGCTGAACACTGAAGCTTTCTTT. It encodes CASSPIGQLNTEAFF. The variable domain in full, completed from reference TRBV28 and TRBJ1-1, reads DVKVTQSSRYLVKRTGEKVFLECVQDMDHENMFWYRQDPGLGLRLIYFSYDVKMKEKGDIPEGYSVSREKKERFSLILESASTNQTSMYLCASSPIGQLNTEAFFGQGTRLTVV.

About this clone: The identical CDR3 is also encoded by other nucleotide sequences in the sample. V is TRBV6-5 and J is TRBJ2-5, with D possibly TRBD1 on 5 matching bases. Germline values: CDR1 MNHEY, CDR2 SVGAGI. The CDR3 is made up of 14 amino acids. The germline V and J ends were trimmed by 0 bases and 5 bases, with 10 bases remaining between them. CDR3 in DNA: TGTGCCAGCAGTTACTCCAGGGTGGGGGAGACCCAGTACTTC. Translation gives CASSYSRVGETQYF.

This chain uses TRBV2 with TRBJ2-7; 11 bases agree with TRBD2. After removal of 6 bases from V and 0 bases from J, the junction contained 7 bases not matched to a gene. Germline V CDR1 and CDR2: SNHLY, FYNNEI. The CDR3 sequence is 16 residues long. CDR3 DNA sequence: TGTGCCAGCAGCAGGGGACTAGCGGCAAACTCCTACGAGCAGTACTTC. Residues: CASSRGLAANSYEQYF.

V and J are TRBV28 and TRBJ1-1; D is ambiguous. Looked up from germline, CDR1 is MDHEN and CDR2 is SYDVKM. The CDR3 length is 14 residues. Trimming pared 6 bases from V and 1 base from J, leaving 12 bases between. CDR3 DNA: TGTGCCAGCAGACCACCCGTCCAGAACACTGAAGCTTTCTTT. It translates to CASRPPVQNTEAFF.

This chain links TRBV11-2 with TRBJ2-2, with D possibly being TRBD2 (5 bases). CDR1 and CDR2 (germline): SGHAT, FQNNGV. This CDR3 is 16 amino acids long. V was clipped by 6 bases and J by 6 bases, with 20 bases between them. CDR3 region: CASSSRIGLLAGELFF. CDR3 coding DNA: TGTGCCAGCAGTTCCAGGATCGGACTCCTCGCCGGGGAGCTGTTTTTT.

This clone has only one observation. The chain uses TRBV2 and TRBJ2-7; D is uncertain. The CDR3 sequence is 12 residues long. Germline V gives CDR1 SNHLY, CDR2 FYNNEI. Deletions cut 4 bases from V and 7 bases from J, with 11 bases between. DNA of the CDR3: TGTGCCAGCAGTGCCAGTTCTAGGGAGCAGTACTTC. This translates into CASSASSREQYF.

As concerns this clone: Within the sample, other DNA sequences also encode this same CDR3. The chain joins TRBV18 to TRBJ2-5; 8 bases line up with TRBD1. The CDR3 spans 14 residues. Germline CDR1 KGHSH, CDR2 LQKENI. The junction had 2 bases not matched to a gene; V was cut back by 3 bases and J by 2 bases. Written as DNA, the CDR3 is TGTGCCAGCTCACCTAGGACAGGGCAAGAGACCCAGTACTTC. Translating it yields CASSPRTGQETQYF.

The V and J genes are TRBV11-3 and TRBJ2-3, with 10 nucleotides matching TRBD2. V dropped 3 bases and J dropped 6; count of bases not matched to a gene: 9. The germline gives CDR1 SGHNT, CDR2 YENEEA. The CDR3 is made up of 16 amino acids. CDR3: CASSLSLAGVGDTQYF. The CDR3 bases are TGTGCCAGCAGCTTGAGTCTAGCGGGAGTCGGTGATACGCAGTATTTT. The full variable domain, its missing parts supplied by reference TRBV11-3 and TRBJ2-3, is EAGVVQSPRYKIIEKKQPVAFWCNPISGHNTLYWYLQNLGQGPELLIRYENEEAVDDSQLPKDRFSAERLKGVDSTLKIQPAELGDSAVYLCASSLSLAGVGDTQYFGPGTRLTVL.

V usage is TRBV18 and J usage is TRBJ2-2, with D tentatively TRBD2 (6 bases). This CDR3 has 17 amino acids. V was shortened by 1 base and J by 4 bases, with 16 bases between the two germline ends. Germline-derived CDR1 and CDR2 are KGHSH and LQKENI. The CDR3 region is CASSPLGGGLATGELFF. CDR3 DNA sequence: TGTGCCAGCTCACCACTGGGGGGAGGACTCGCCACCGGGGAGCTGTTTTTT.

This clone was observed a handful of times. This sample includes further DNA sequences coding for the same CDR3. The chain is built from TRBV5-4 and TRBJ2-7; the D gene could be TRBD1 or TRBD2 (5 bases each). CDR1 is SGHNT, CDR2 YYREEE, per germline (reference sequence). The V gene lost 0 bases and the J gene lost 0 bases, with 7 bases spanning the gap. The CDR3 loop spans 14 amino acids. The CDR3 nucleotides are TGTGCCAGCAGCTTGGGGGGGAGCTCCTACGAGCAGTACTTC. This codes for CASSLGGSSYEQYF. Complete variable domain (other parts from reference TRBV5-4 and TRBJ2-7): ETGVTQSPTHLIKTRGQQVTLRCSSQSGHNTVSWYQQALGQGPQFIFQYYREEENGRGNFPPRFSGLQFPNYSSELNVNALELDDSALYLCASSLGGSSYEQYFGPGTRLTVT.

The chain recombines TRBV5-1 with TRBJ2-5, with D possibly TRBD1 on 5 matching bases. Trimming took 0 bases from V and 4 from J, leaving 13 bases between them. Germline values: CDR1 SGHRS, CDR2 YFSETQ. CDR3 length equals 15 residues. The CDR3 DNA follows: TGCGCCAGCAGCTTGGATATAATGCAGGGAGAGACCCAGTACTTC. Its protein product is CASSLDIMQGETQYF.

This clone turned up a few times. In DNA form, the CDR3 reads TGTGCCAGCAGCTTGCCGACATATGGCTACACCTTC. This gives the protein CASSLPTYGYTF. The V call is TRBV7-8, the J call TRBJ1-2, with D unclear. With 3 bases removed from V and 5 bases from J, the gap between germline ends came to 7 bases. The CDR3 is made up of 12 amino acids. CDR1 is SGHVS and CDR2 is FQNEAQ in the germline V gene.

This chain connects TRBV11-2 to TRBJ2-1; D call uncertain. V lost 9 bases to trimming and J lost 10 bases, with 19 bases between them. The CDR3 has 13 amino acids. Germline loops: CDR1 SGHAT, CDR2 FQNNGV. The DNA of the CDR3 is TGTGCCAGTTCTCGGACGGCCCAAGTGGAGCAGTTCTTC. Translation gives CASSRTAQVEQFF. The full variable domain, with the rest looked up from reference TRBV11-2 and TRBJ2-1, is EAGVAQSPRYKIIEKRQSVAFWCNPISGHATLYWYQQILGQGPKLLIQFQNNGVVDDSQLPKDRFSAERLKGVDSTLKIQPAKLEDSAVYLCASSRTAQVEQFFGPGTRLTVL.

V gene TRBV5-6 combines with J gene TRBJ2-7; no definite D call. Germline V gene data show CDR1 as SGHDT and CDR2 as YYEEEE. There are 12 residues in the CDR3. Trimming removed 3 bases at V and 4 bases at J, with 8 bases between. CDR3 in DNA: TGTGCCAGCAGCTGGGCTGGGTACGAGCAGTACTTC. The encoded protein is CASSWAGYEQYF.

The chain links TRBV19 to TRBJ2-2; D possibly corresponds to TRBD2 (5 bases). This CDR3 comprises 14 residues. Per germline, CDR1 LNHDA and CDR2 SQIVND (reference sequence). V lost 5 bases and J 5 bases, leaving 12 bases between the germline ends. CDR3 sequence: CASSLLGATGELFF. The CDR3 nucleotides read TGTGCCAGTAGTCTCCTGGGAGCAACCGGGGAGCTGTTTTTT.

This sequence joins TRBV18 and TRBJ1-5; D gene unclear. Germline V lookup: CDR1 KGHSH, CDR2 LQKENI. The ends were cut back, 3 bases at V and 4 bases at J, with 7 bases in the middle. This CDR3 has 13 residues. DNA for the CDR3: TGTGCCAGCTCACCGAAAGATAATCAGCCCCAGCATTTT. This sequence encodes CASSPKDNQPQHF.

CDR3 bases: TGCGCCAGCAGTGATCGGCCCAATCAGCCCCAGCATTTT. This translates into CASSDRPNQPQHF. V gene TRBV10-2 combines with J gene TRBJ1-5; D ambiguous. The CDR3 consists of 13 residues. The germline V gene has CDR1 WSHSY and CDR2 SAAADI. V was cut by 3 bases and J by 3 bases, with 6 bases left in between.

This chain joins TRBV25-1 and TRBJ2-7, with no clear D. The V end lost 4 bases, the J end lost 3 bases, and 4 bases lay between the germline ends. The CDR3 totals 11 residues. Germline lookup yields CDR1 MGHDK and CDR2 SYGVNS. CDR3 coding DNA: TGTGCCAGCAGTGGAATCTACGAGCAGTACTTC. Its translation: CASSGIYEQYF.

This chain joins TRBV7-9 and TRBJ2-7, with 10 bases that match TRBD2. The CDR3 contains 15 residues. CDR1 and CDR2 from the germline V gene are SEHNR and FQNEAQ (reference sequence). V was pared by 10 bases and J by 7 bases, with 16 bases of the junction left unmatched. In DNA, the CDR3 is TGTGCCACCACCCCCTTAGCGGGAGGCGAGGGGGAGCAGTACTTC. The encoded protein is CATTPLAGGEGEQYF. The whole variable domain, remainder taken from reference TRBV7-9 and TRBJ2-7, is DTGVSQNPRHKITKRGQNVTFRCDPISEHNRLYWYRQTLGQGPEFLTYFQNEAQLEKSRLLSDRFSAERPKGSFSTLEIQRTEQGDSAMYLCATTPLAGGEGEQYFGPGTRLTVT.